This T cell receptor beta chain was found in a study of blood T cells in healthy people across ages. Findings of the study overall: Conclusively comparing naive with antigen-experienced cells was impossible with unsorted PBMCs.

It was with a sample-barcoded 5' primer and a J-beta primer mix that a second PCR of about 6 to 12 cycles was run. Each CDR3 protein is one row after TCRdb ran MiXCR on the 5' RACE reads. This repertoire shows about 970,000 distinct CDR3 sequences, roughly 50% found once; its top ten account for roughly a fifth. Regarding this clonotype: Its antigen is undetermined.

There were healthy Caucasian individuals from Russia, aged roughly 6 to 100, serving as donors. The CDR3 is made up of 17 amino acids. Germline V gene lookup returns CDR1 SGHTA and CDR2 FQGNSA. V lost 6 bases and J lost 5; bases outside the gene matches: 18. The gene calls are TRBV7-2 and TRBJ2-7; 8 bases are shared with TRBD2. Sequencing used blood. This receptor was taken from a woman aged 60-70 years in good health. CDR3 DNA: TGTGCCAGCAGTCGACTCGGGGGGGGTGAGGGTGTTCACGAGCAGTACTTC. It codes for CASSRLGGGEGVHEQYF.